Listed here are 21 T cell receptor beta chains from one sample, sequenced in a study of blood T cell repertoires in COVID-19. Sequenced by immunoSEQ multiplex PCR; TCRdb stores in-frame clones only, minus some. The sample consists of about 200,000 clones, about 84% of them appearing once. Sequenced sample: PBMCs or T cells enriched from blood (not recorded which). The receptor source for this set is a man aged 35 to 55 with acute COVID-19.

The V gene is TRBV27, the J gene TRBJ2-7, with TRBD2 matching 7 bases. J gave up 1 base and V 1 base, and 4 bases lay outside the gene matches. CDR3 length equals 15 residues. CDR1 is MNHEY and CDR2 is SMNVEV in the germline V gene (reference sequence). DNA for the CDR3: TGTGCCAGCAGTTTATTTAGCGGGCCATCCTACGAGCAGTACTTC. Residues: CASSLFSGPSYEQYF.

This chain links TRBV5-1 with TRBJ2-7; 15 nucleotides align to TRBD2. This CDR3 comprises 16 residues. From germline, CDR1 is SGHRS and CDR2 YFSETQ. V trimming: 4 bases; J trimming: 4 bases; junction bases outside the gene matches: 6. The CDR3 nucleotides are TGCGCCAGCAGCGTCGGGACTAGCGGGAGGATATACGAGCAGTACTTC. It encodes CASSVGTSGRIYEQYF.

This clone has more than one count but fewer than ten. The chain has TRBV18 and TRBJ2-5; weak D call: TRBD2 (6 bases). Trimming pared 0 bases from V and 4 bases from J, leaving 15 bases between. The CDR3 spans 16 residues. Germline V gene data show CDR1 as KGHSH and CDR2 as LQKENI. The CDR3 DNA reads TGTGCCAGCTCACCACCGGAGGGGTCCAATGGAGAGACCCAGTACTTC. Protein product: CASSPPEGSNGETQYF.

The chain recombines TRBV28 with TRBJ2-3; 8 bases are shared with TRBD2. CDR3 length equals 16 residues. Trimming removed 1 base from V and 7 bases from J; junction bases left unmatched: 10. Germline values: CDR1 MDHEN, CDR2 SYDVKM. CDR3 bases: TGTGCCAGCAGTTTATTGACTAGCGACCGTACAAATACGCAGTATTTT. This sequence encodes CASSLLTSDRTNTQYF.

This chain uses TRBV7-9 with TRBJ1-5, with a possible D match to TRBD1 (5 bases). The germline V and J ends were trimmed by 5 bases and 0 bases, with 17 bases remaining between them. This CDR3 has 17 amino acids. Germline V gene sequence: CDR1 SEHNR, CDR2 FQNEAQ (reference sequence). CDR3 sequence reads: CASSTWSGVYSNQPQHF. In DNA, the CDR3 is TGTGCCAGCAGCACCTGGTCGGGGGTTTATAGCAATCAGCCCCAGCATTTT.

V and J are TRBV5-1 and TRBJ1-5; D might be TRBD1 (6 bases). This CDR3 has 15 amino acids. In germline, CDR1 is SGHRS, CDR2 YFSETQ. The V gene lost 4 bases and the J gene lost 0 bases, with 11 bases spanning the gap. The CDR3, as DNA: TGCGCCAGCAGCGTCACAGGGTCTAGCAATCAGCCCCAGCATTTT. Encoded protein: CASSVTGSSNQPQHF.

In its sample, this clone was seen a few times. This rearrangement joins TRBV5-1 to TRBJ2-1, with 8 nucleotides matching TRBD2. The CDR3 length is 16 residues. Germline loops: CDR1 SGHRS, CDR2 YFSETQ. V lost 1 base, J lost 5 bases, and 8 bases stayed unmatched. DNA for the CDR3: TGCGCCAGCAGCTTGCGGAGCGGGAGAGAGAACAATGAGCAGTTCTTC. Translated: CASSLRSGRENNEQFF.

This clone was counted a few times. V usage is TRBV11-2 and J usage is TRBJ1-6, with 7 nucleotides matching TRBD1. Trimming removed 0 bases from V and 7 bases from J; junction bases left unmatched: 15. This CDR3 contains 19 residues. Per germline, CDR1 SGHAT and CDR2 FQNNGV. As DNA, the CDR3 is TGTGCCAGCAGCTTAGAACCCTATTTGACAGGGAAAGTGAATTCACCCCTCCACTTT. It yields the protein CASSLEPYLTGKVNSPLHF.

CDR3 in amino acids: CAWSQQIATNEKLFF. The DNA of the CDR3 is TGTGCCTGGAGTCAACAAATTGCAACTAATGAAAAACTGTTTTTT. This chain connects TRBV30 to TRBJ1-4; D unclear. The CDR3 is 15 amino acids. Trimming shortened V by 2 bases and J by 0 bases, and 10 bases separated the two germline ends. Per germline, CDR1 GTSNPN and CDR2 SVGIG (reference sequence).

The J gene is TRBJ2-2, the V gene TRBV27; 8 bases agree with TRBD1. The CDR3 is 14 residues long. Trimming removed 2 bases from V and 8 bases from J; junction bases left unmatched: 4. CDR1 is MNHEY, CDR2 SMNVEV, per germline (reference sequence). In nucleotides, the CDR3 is TGTGCCAGCAGTTTACTCGACAGGGGAGGGGAGCTGTTTTTT. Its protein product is CASSLLDRGGELFF.

CDR3 nucleotide sequence: TGTGCCAGCAGCGTATCGGCCGGGGGGGGCTACGAGCAGTACTTC. This codes for CASSVSAGGGYEQYF. The chain links TRBV9 to TRBJ2-7; 8 nucleotides line up with TRBD2. V shed 1 base and J 3 bases; nucleotides not matched to a gene: 6. The CDR3 loop spans 15 amino acids. Germline loops: CDR1 SGDLS, CDR2 YYNGEE. Full variable domain (outside the CDR3, taken from reference TRBV9 and TRBJ2-7): DSGVTQTPKHLITATGQRVTLRCSPRSGDLSVYWYQQSLDQGLQFLIQYYNGEERAKGNILERFSAQQFPDLHSELNLSSLELGDSALYFCASSVSAGGGYEQYFGPGTRLTVT.

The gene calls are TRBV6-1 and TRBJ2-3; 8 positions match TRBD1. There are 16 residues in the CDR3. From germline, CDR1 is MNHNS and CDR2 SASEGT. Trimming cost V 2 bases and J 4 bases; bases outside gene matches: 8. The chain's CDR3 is CASSELRATGADTQYF. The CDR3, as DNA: TGTGCCAGCAGTGAATTACGGGCGACAGGGGCAGATACGCAGTATTTT.

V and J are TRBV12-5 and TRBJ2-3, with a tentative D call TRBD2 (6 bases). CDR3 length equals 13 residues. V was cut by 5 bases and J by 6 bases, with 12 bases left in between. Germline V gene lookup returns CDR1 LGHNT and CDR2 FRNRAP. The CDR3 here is CASGRDSSDTQYF. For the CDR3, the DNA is TGTGCTAGTGGTAGGGACTCTTCCGATACGCAGTATTTT. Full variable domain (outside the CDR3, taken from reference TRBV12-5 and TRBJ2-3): DARVTQTPRHKVTEMGQEVTMRCQPILGHNTVFWYRQTMMQGLELLAYFRNRAPLDDSGMPKDRFSAEMPDATLATLKIQPSEPRDSAVYFCASGRDSSDTQYFGPGTRLTVL.

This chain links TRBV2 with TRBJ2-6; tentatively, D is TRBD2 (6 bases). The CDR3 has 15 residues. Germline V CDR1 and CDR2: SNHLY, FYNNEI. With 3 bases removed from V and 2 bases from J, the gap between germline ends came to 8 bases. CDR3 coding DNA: TGTGCCAGCAGTGAGGGACTGCCTGGGGCCAACGTCCTGACTTTC. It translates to CASSEGLPGANVLTF.

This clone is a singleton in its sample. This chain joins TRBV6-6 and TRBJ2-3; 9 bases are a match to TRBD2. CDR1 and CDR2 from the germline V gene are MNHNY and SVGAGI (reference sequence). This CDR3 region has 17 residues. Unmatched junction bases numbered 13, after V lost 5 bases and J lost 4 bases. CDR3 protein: CASSHPIPGTSPDTQYF. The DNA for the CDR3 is TGTGCCAGCAGTCACCCCATTCCCGGGACTAGCCCAGATACGCAGTATTTT.

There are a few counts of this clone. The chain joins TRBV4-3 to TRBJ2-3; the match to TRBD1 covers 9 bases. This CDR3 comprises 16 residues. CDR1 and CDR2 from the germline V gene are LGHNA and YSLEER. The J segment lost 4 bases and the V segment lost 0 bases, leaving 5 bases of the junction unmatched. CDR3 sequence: CASSQDGQGKSDTQYF. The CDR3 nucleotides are TGCGCCAGCAGCCAAGATGGACAGGGGAAATCAGATACGCAGTATTTT.

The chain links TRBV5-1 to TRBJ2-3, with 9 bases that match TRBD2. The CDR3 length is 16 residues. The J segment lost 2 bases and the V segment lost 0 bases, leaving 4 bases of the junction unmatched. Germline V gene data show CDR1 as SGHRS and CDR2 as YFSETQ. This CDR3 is CASSLGAGGPTDTQYF. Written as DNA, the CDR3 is TGCGCCAGCAGCTTGGGTGCGGGAGGGCCCACAGATACGCAGTATTTT.

The CDR3, as DNA: TGTGCCTGGAGTGCCTGGGCTATGGGGGCGGGCGGCAATCAGCCCCAGCATTTT. Amino acid sequence: CAWSAWAMGAGGNQPQHF. The chain employs TRBV30 and TRBJ1-5; weak D call: TRBD1 (6 bases). Trimming took 1 base from V and 2 from J, leaving 21 bases between them. This CDR3 comprises 18 residues. CDR1 GTSNPN and CDR2 SVGIG come from the germline V gene (reference sequence).

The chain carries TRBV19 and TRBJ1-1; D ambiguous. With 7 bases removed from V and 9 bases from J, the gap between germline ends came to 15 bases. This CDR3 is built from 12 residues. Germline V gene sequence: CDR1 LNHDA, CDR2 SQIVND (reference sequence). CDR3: CASILRRLKAFF. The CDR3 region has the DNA TGTGCCAGTATCCTTAGGCGGTTGAAAGCTTTCTTT.

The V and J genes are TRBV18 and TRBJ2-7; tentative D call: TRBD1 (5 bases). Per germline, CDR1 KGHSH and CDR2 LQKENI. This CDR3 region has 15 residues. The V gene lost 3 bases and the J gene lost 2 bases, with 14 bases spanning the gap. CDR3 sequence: CASSPTQGPPYEQYF. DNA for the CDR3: TGTGCCAGCTCACCCACCCAGGGTCCCCCCTACGAGCAGTACTTC.

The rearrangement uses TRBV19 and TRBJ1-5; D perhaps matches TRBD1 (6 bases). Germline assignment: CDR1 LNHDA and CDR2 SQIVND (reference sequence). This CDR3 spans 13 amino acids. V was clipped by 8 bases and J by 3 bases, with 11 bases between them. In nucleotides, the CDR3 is TGTGCCAGTGCTACAGGGCCCAATCAGCCCCAGCATTTT. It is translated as CASATGPNQPQHF.